This TCR beta chain emerged from a study of immune cell composition in non-small cell lung cancer. Overall study findings and caveats: Squamous carcinomas (approximately 80%) more often had tumour-associated clones >0.5% than adenocarcinomas (33%). Shared sequences between tumour-reactive and dominant in vivo clones were not proven. Tumour TCR-beta clonality was not significantly tied to smoking pack-years.

Template was genomic DNA from frozen, unsorted single-cell suspensions. Clones were sequenced by immunoSEQ multiplex PCR, and TCRdb holds only the in-frame ones, with some missing. The sample holds 4,500 to 5,000 clones, 70% to 90% seen once. Germline CDR1 reads SGHNT; CDR2 reads YENEEA. The CDR3 is made up of 14 amino acids. The V and J ends lost 2 bases and 9 bases, in that order; junction bases with no gene match: 7. In regard to this clone: Its cognate antigen is unknown.

The chain has TRBV11-3 and TRBJ2-1; 7 nucleotides agree with TRBD2. Sequencing input: lung tumor tissue. This clonotype was obtained from a human donor with non-small cell lung cancer. The CDR3 protein is CASSLSGAGVEQFF. CDR3 coding DNA: TGTGCCAGCAGCTTAAGCGGGGCGGGAGTTGAGCAGTTCTTC. Looking up the rest from reference TRBV11-3 and TRBJ2-1 gives the full variable domain: EAGVVQSPRYKIIEKKQPVAFWCNPISGHNTLYWYLQNLGQGPELLIRYENEEAVDDSQLPKDRFSAERLKGVDSTLKIQPAELGDSAVYLCASSLSGAGVEQFFGPGTRLTVL.